A single T cell receptor (beta chain) is shown here with its context. Its antigen is currently unknown. V lost 4 bases to trimming and J lost 2 bases, with 14 bases between them. CDR1 is SGHNT, CDR2 YENEEA, per germline. The CDR3 contains 16 residues. The sample comes from a study of T cell responses to AZD1222 COVID-19 vaccine. General study results and limits: Females made up more of the donors, who were largely white British, and clonal diversity may have come out too low.

Sequenced by immunoSEQ multiplex PCR; TCRdb stores in-frame clones only, minus some. The sample includes about 140,000 clones, 75% to 90% of them seen just once. V usage is TRBV11-3 and J usage is TRBJ2-2; tentatively, D is TRBD2 (6 bases). The sample here was peripheral blood, taken on day 0 of AZD1222 vaccination. The source is an adult in good health. Written as DNA, the CDR3 is TGTGCCAGCAGCTGGGGGGTGGAGGACAACACCGGGGAGCTGTTTTTT. It specifies CASSWGVEDNTGELFF.